Shown below are 17 T cell receptor beta chains from a single sample sequenced in a study of response to subunit inactivated influenza vaccine. TCRdb re-called the RT-PCR reads through MiXCR, storing one row per CDR3 protein. The table records almost 250,000 distinct CDR3 sequences, 9% to 15% of them present only once. Sequenced material: non-naive T cells sorted from PBMCs, taken less than 15 days before vaccination. The receptors originated from a man aged 45-65 years who received an inactivated influenza vaccine.

CDR3 amino acids: CASSLGLAGWRGAGKNIQYF. DNA for the CDR3: TGTGCCAGCAGCTTAGGGCTAGCGGGATGGCGAGGCGCAGGCAAAAACATTCAGTACTTC. The V call is TRBV7-2, the J call TRBJ2-4; 9 bases line up with TRBD2. With 1 base clipped from V and 3 bases from J, the junction kept 16 bases outside the gene matches. This CDR3 region has 20 residues. CDR1 is SGHTA and CDR2 is FQGNSA in the germline V gene. Filled out from reference TRBV7-2 and TRBJ2-4, the complete variable domain reads GAGVSQSPSNKVTEKGKDVELRCDPISGHTALYWYRQSLGQGLEFLIYFQGNSAPDKSGLPSDRFSAERTGGSVSTLTIQRTQQEDSAVYLCASSLGLAGWRGAGKNIQYFGAGTRLSVL.

The rearrangement joins TRBV25-1 to TRBJ1-3; D uncertain. The CDR3 consists of 13 residues. CDR1 and CDR2 from the germline V gene are MGHDK and SYGVNS. Trimming pared 4 bases from V and 2 bases from J, leaving 6 bases between. The chain's CDR3 is CASSVAAGNTIYF. The DNA for the CDR3 is TGTGCCAGCAGTGTGGCCGCTGGAAACACCATATATTTT. The complete variable domain, with remaining parts taken from reference TRBV25-1 and TRBJ1-3, reads EADIYQTPRYLVIGTGKKITLECSQTMGHDKMYWYQQDPGMELHLIHYSYGVNSTEKGDLSSESTVSRIRTEHFPLTLESARPSHTSQYLCASSVAAGNTIYFGEGSWLTVV.

This clonotype came up many times. The V call is TRBV11-2, the J call TRBJ2-4; 9 bases are a match to TRBD1. The length of the CDR3 is 20 residues. Germline V gene lookup returns CDR1 SGHAT and CDR2 FQNNGV. The junction had 13 bases not matched to a gene; V was cut back by 1 base and J by 0 bases. Written as DNA, the CDR3 is TGTGCCAGCAGCTTAGTAGGGGCGACAGGGGGGAATGTAGCCAAAAACATTCAGTACTTC. Translating it yields CASSLVGATGGNVAKNIQYF.

The CDR3 DNA reads as TGTGCCAGTAGTGGACAGGGGCTACGCCGGAGCTCCTACAATGAGCAGTTCTTC. This encodes CASSGQGLRRSSYNEQFF. The chain employs TRBV19 and TRBJ2-1; TRBD1 agrees at 9 bases. Germline CDR1 is LNHDA and CDR2 is SQIVND (reference sequence). J was trimmed by 0 bases and V by 5 bases; bases with no gene match: 11. CDR3 length: 18 amino acids. Full variable domain (remainder filled in from reference TRBV19 and TRBJ2-1): DGGITQSPKYLFRKEGQNVTLSCEQNLNHDAMYWYRQDPGQGLRLIYYSQIVNDFQKGDIAEGYSVSREKKESFPLTVTSAQKNPTAFYLCASSGQGLRRSSYNEQFFGPGTRLTVL.

This clonotype appeared many times. The chain links TRBV24-1 to TRBJ2-5; perhaps D is TRBD1 or TRBD2 (6 bases each). V dropped 9 bases and J dropped 3 bases, with 13 bases sitting between them. Per the germline V gene, CDR1 is KGHDR and CDR2 is SFDVKD. The CDR3 loop spans 13 amino acids. The CDR3 region is CATGEGGKETQYF. CDR3 coding DNA: TGTGCCACCGGAGAAGGGGGGAAAGAGACCCAGTACTTC.

At least ten counts were recorded for this clonotype. The CDR3 region has the DNA TGCAGTGCTAGAGTGCCTAGCGGGAGCCTGGATGAGCAGTTCTTC. Translating gives CSARVPSGSLDEQFF. The chain employs TRBV20-1 and TRBJ2-1; TRBD2 matches at 10 bases. Germline loops: CDR1 DFQATT, CDR2 SNEGSKA (reference sequence). The trim removed 1 base at V and 8 bases at J, leaving 8 bases unmatched. The CDR3 totals 15 residues.

The chain joins TRBV3-1 to TRBJ1-5; D uncertain. Per the germline V gene, CDR1 is LGHDT and CDR2 is YNNKEL (reference sequence). The CDR3 extends over 13 amino acids. V lost 2 bases and J lost 4, with 6 bases in between. CDR3 coding DNA: TGTGCCAGCAGCCAACCAGGAAATCAGCCCCAGCATTTT. This codes for CASSQPGNQPQHF.

The V gene is TRBV9, the J gene TRBJ2-7; 9 positions agree with TRBD2. CDR1 is SGDLS and CDR2 is YYNGEE in the germline V gene. Trimming at V came to 5 bases and at J to 2 bases, leaving 5 bases not matched to a gene. There are 14 residues in the CDR3. CDR3 residues: CASSEGGRAYEQYF. The CDR3 DNA reads as TGTGCCAGCAGTGAAGGCGGGAGGGCCTACGAGCAGTACTTC.

This rearrangement joins TRBV20-1 to TRBJ2-3; no reliable D call. This CDR3 has 14 amino acids. CDR1 DFQATT and CDR2 SNEGSKA come from the germline V gene (reference sequence). V lost 6 bases and J 3 bases, leaving 16 bases between the germline ends. CDR3 DNA: TGCAGTGCCGCAGAAGGATGGGGTACAGATACGCAGTATTTT. It specifies CSAAEGWGTDTQYF.

This chain joins TRBV12-5 and TRBJ2-6; 9 nucleotides align to TRBD1. V gave up 5 bases and J gave up 1 base; unmatched junction bases: 6. CDR1 and CDR2 from the germline V gene are LGHNT and FRNRAP. The CDR3 has 17 amino acids. CDR3 sequence (DNA): TGTGCTAGTGGTCTATCGGGACAGGGTTCTGGGGCCAACGTCCTGACTTTC. Translated: CASGLSGQGSGANVLTF.

In regard to this clonotype: This may be a read error: a much more frequent sequence differs by one nucleotide. V and J are TRBV12-3 or TRBV12-4 and TRBJ2-1; 15 positions agree with TRBD2. This CDR3 has 18 amino acids. For the CDR3, the DNA is TGTACCAGCAGTCCGGGACTAGCGGGAGGTCTGTCCTACAATGAGCAGTTCTTC. As protein: CTSSPGLAGGLSYNEQFF.

This clonotype was seen a few times. The chain has TRBV7-9 and TRBJ2-1, with 10 bases identical to TRBD2. This CDR3 region has 16 residues. Germline V gene lookup returns CDR1 SEHNR and CDR2 FQNEAQ (reference sequence). Trimming took 5 bases from V and 3 from J; bases not matched to a gene: 7. CDR3: CASSPRLAGLYNEQFF. In DNA, the CDR3 is TGTGCCAGCAGCCCAAGACTAGCGGGTCTCTACAATGAGCAGTTCTTC.

This clonotype came up once. This chain uses TRBV7-2 with TRBJ2-1, with 14 bases fitting TRBD2. The junction had 8 bases not matched to a gene; V was cut back by 6 bases and J by 7 bases. Germline CDR1 is SGHTA and CDR2 is FQGNSA. The CDR3 is made up of 16 amino acids. CDR3 in amino acids: CASSPPGLAGANEQFF. In nucleotides, the CDR3 is TGTGCCAGCAGTCCTCCGGGACTAGCGGGAGCTAATGAGCAGTTCTTC.

This clonotype has more than one count but fewer than ten. V usage is TRBV12-3 or TRBV12-4 and J usage is TRBJ1-2; D is unresolved. The ends were cut back, 3 bases at V and 8 bases at J, with 10 bases in the middle. The CDR3 spans 12 residues. CDR3 bases: TGTGCCAGCAGTTTTGGCACGGGCGGCTACACCTTC. It is translated as CASSFGTGGYTF.

This clonotype has just a few counts. The CDR3 nucleotides are TGTGCCAGCAGTTTAGGCGGGAGGGCCAAGAGCGAGCAGTACTTC. Protein sequence: CASSLGGRAKSEQYF. The J gene is TRBJ2-7, the V gene TRBV12-3 or TRBV12-4, with 9 bases matching TRBD2. This CDR3 has 15 amino acids. V was clipped by 1 base and J by 6 bases; unmatched bases: 7.

The chain is built from TRBV7-9 and TRBJ2-2; D perhaps matches TRBD1 (6 bases). Per germline, CDR1 SEHNR and CDR2 FQNEAQ (reference sequence). V lost 5 bases to trimming and J lost 1 base, with 14 bases between them. The CDR3 is made up of 16 amino acids. CDR3 in amino acids: CASSGTGTLNTGELFF. As DNA, the CDR3 is TGTGCCAGCAGCGGGACCGGGACATTGAACACCGGGGAGCTGTTTTTT.

This clonotype was found a few times. The chain joins TRBV9 to TRBJ2-3, with D perhaps being TRBD1 or TRBD2 (5 bases each). CDR3 length equals 14 residues. The germline V gene encodes CDR1 SGDLS and CDR2 YYNGEE. Trimming took off 7 bases at V and 6 bases at J, with 18 bases between the two ends. This CDR3 is CASSGQAHYDTQYF. The CDR3 nucleotides are TGTGCCAGCTCGGGGCAGGCCCATTACGATACGCAGTATTTT. The complete variable domain, with remaining parts taken from reference TRBV9 and TRBJ2-3, reads DSGVTQTPKHLITATGQRVTLRCSPRSGDLSVYWYQQSLDQGLQFLIQYYNGEERAKGNILERFSAQQFPDLHSELNLSSLELGDSALYFCASSGQAHYDTQYFGPGTRLTVL.